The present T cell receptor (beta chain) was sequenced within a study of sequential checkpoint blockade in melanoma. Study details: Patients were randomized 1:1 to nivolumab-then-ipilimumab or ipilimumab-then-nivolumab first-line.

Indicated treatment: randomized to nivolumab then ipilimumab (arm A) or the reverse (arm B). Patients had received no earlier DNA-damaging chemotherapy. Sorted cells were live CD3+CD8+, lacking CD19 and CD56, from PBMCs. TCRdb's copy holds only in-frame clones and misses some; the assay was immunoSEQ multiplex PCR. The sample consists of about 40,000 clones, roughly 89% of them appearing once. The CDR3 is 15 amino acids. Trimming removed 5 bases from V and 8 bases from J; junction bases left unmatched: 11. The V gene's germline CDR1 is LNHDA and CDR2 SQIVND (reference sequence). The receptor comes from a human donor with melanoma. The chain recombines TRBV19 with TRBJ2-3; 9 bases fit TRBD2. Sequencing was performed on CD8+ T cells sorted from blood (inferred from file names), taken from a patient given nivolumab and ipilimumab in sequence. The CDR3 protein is CASSGGTGLAITQYF. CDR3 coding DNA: TGTGCCAGTAGTGGCGGGACCGGACTAGCGATTACGCAGTATTTT.